One sample yielded the 5 T cell receptor beta chains listed below, sequenced in a study of control samples from healthy donors and cancer patients. Sequencing used immunoSEQ multiplex PCR; TCRdb keeps in-frame clones, though not all of them. The sample holds approximately 190,000 clones. The sample was blood. These receptors all stem from a woman in her twenties or thirties in good health.

This chain uses TRBV6-2 or TRBV6-3 with TRBJ1-2; D gene uncertain. V lost 0 bases, J lost 4 bases, and 3 bases lay in between. The CDR3 runs 12 residues. Germline values: CDR1 MNHEY, CDR2 SVGEGT. CDR3 protein: CASSYSTYGYTF. CDR3 DNA sequence: TGTGCCAGCAGTTACTCGACCTATGGCTACACCTTC.

The chain is built from TRBV11-2 and TRBJ1-5, with TRBD1 identical over 7 bases. The CDR3 runs to 15 residues. Germline CDR1 SGHAT, CDR2 FQNNGV. V lost 3 bases, J lost 2 bases, and 4 bases stayed unmatched. CDR3 coding DNA: TGTGCCAGCAGCTTCAGGGGGTCTGGCAATCAGCCCCAGCATTTT. Amino acids: CASSFRGSGNQPQHF.

This sequence joins TRBV28 and TRBJ1-2; 7 positions match TRBD1. Looked up from germline, CDR1 is MDHEN and CDR2 is SYDVKM. This CDR3 has 14 amino acids. V lost 3 bases to trimming and J lost 14 bases; unmatched junction nucleotides: 15. CDR3 nucleotide sequence: TGTGCCAGCAGTTTTTCGAGTAGGGGGCGGAAGTGGACCTTC. The encoded protein is CASSFSSRGRKWTF.

The chain uses TRBV28 and TRBJ1-6; D call uncertain. The CDR3 runs 13 residues. V lost 6 bases and J 9 bases, leaving 12 bases between the germline ends. Germline CDR1 and CDR2: MDHEN and SYDVKM. The CDR3 DNA is TGTGCCAGCAGGGTACGGTTGAGTTCACCCCTCCACTTT. This sequence encodes CASRVRLSSPLHF.

V is TRBV7-2 and J is TRBJ1-1; no clear D. V lost 5 bases, J lost 0 bases, and 7 bases lay in between. The germline CDR1 and CDR2 sequences are SGHTA and FQGNSA. The CDR3 is made up of 13 amino acids. The CDR3 is CASSPQLNTEAFF. CDR3 bases: TGTGCCAGCAGCCCACAGCTGAACACTGAAGCTTTCTTT.